One sample yielded the 8 T cell receptor beta chains listed below, sequenced in a study of shared clonotypes between healthy human individuals. CD45RO negativity and positive selection for CCR7 defined naive CD8 cells, a population that excluded terminally differentiated effector memory CD45RA+ cells. Sequencing was performed with immunoSEQ multiplex PCR; in TCRdb, only in-frame clones are kept and a portion is missing. The table lists hundreds of thousands of clones, approximately 95% of them singletons. Input material: naive CD8+ T cells sorted from blood. The receptors come from a woman in her thirties in good health.

This rearrangement joins TRBV5-6 to TRBJ2-1, with D perhaps being TRBD1 or TRBD2 (7 bases each). Per germline, CDR1 SGHDT and CDR2 YYEEEE. V lost 3 bases, J lost 8 bases, and 15 bases lay in between. The CDR3 is made up of 14 amino acids. The CDR3 region has the DNA TGTGCCAGCAGCTCGACAGGGACTATTCATGAGCAGTTCTTC. Translation: CASSSTGTIHEQFF.

The chain links TRBV13 to TRBJ2-5; tentatively, D is TRBD2 (6 bases). Per the germline V gene, CDR1 is PRHDT and CDR2 is FYEKMQ (reference sequence). Trimming stripped 2 bases from V and 1 base from J, with 8 bases between. The CDR3 consists of 14 residues. The CDR3 spells CASSLRRGQETQYF. CDR3 nucleotides: TGTGCCAGCAGCTTAAGGCGGGGCCAAGAGACCCAGTACTTC. The whole variable domain, filled in from reference TRBV13 and TRBJ2-5, reads AAGVIQSPRHLIKEKRETATLKCYPIPRHDTVYWYQQGPGQDPQFLISFYEKMQSDKGSIPDRFSAQQFSDYHSELNMSSLELGDSALYFCASSLRRGQETQYFGPGTRLLVL.

The chain couples TRBV27 to TRBJ2-7, with 8 bases lining up with TRBD1. V dropped 5 bases and J dropped 0; count of bases not matched to a gene: 9. This CDR3 is 16 amino acids long. Germline V gene data show CDR1 as MNHEY and CDR2 as SMNVEV (reference sequence). For the CDR3, the DNA is TGTGCCAGCAGTCCGAGGGACAGGCTTTACTCCTACGAGCAGTACTTC. Protein sequence: CASSPRDRLYSYEQYF.

The V and J genes are TRBV29-1 and TRBJ2-5; D remains ambiguous. Germline CDR1 is SQVTM and CDR2 is ANQGSEA. This CDR3 is built from 14 residues. V lost 5 bases to trimming and J lost 5 bases, with 18 bases between them. The CDR3 here is CSVLGRQFRETQYF. CDR3 sequence (DNA): TGCAGCGTTCTAGGGCGCCAGTTTCGGGAGACCCAGTACTTC.

This chain connects TRBV27 to TRBJ1-5; D unclear. Trimming pared 5 bases from V and 3 bases from J, leaving 5 bases between. Per germline, CDR1 MNHEY and CDR2 SMNVEV (reference sequence). CDR3 length: 12 amino acids. CDR3 sequence (DNA): TGTGCCAGCAGTCTACCCAATCAGCCCCAGCATTTT. Protein sequence: CASSLPNQPQHF.

V gene TRBV29-1 combines with J gene TRBJ2-1, with D possibly being TRBD2 (6 bases). CDR3 length: 15 amino acids. The V end lost 0 bases, the J end lost 1 base, and 10 bases lay between the germline ends. CDR1 and CDR2 from the germline V gene are SQVTM and ANQGSEA. CDR3 in amino acids: CSVEDGGESYNEQFF. The DNA of the CDR3 is TGCAGCGTTGAAGACGGAGGGGAATCCTACAATGAGCAGTTCTTC.

This chain links TRBV2 with TRBJ2-7, with D hard to call. CDR3 length: 15 amino acids. Germline V lookup: CDR1 SNHLY, CDR2 FYNNEI. V was pared by 2 bases and J by 4 bases, with 15 bases between. CDR3 sequence reads: CASSENRDVVYEQYF. CDR3 nucleotide sequence: TGTGCCAGCAGTGAAAATAGGGATGTGGTGTACGAGCAGTACTTC.

The V call is TRBV19, the J call TRBJ2-7; 9 nucleotides line up with TRBD2. CDR1 is LNHDA and CDR2 is SQIVND in the germline V gene (reference sequence). The CDR3 is 14 residues long. V dropped 3 bases and J dropped 2; count of bases not matched to a gene: 2. The CDR3 coding sequence is TGTGCCAGTAGTATCCGACTAGCGGCCTACGAGCAGTACTTC. Amino acids: CASSIRLAAYEQYF.